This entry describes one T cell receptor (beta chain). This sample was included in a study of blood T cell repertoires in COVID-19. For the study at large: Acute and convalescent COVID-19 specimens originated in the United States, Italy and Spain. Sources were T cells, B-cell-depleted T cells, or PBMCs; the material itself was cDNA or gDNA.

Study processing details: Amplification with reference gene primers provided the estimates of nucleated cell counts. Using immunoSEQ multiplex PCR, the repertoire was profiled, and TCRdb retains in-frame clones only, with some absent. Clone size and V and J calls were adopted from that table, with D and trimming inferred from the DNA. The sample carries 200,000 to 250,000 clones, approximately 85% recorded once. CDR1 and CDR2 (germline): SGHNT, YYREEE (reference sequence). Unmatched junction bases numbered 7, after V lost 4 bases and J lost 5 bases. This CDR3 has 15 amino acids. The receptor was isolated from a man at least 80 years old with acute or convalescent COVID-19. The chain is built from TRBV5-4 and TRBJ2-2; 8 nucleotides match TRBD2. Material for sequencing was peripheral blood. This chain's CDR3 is CASSRGTRETGELFF. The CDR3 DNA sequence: TGTGCCAGCAGCCGGGGGACTAGGGAAACCGGGGAGCTGTTTTTT.